These T cell receptor beta chains were read from a single sample in a study of T cells expressing NK-cell markers. TCRdb re-called the 5' RACE reads and catalogs CDR3 proteins one per entry, DNA excluded. This sample lists some 280,000 distinct CDR3 sequences; its ten largest clones have around 0.37%. The sequenced material came from blood T cells: a sorted CD56 or NKG2C T cell subset, CD4+ or CD8+ T cells, or bulk PBMC T cells (not recorded which). The origin of the receptors is a man aged 18 to 29 in good health. Each CDR3 is given with its conserved first and last residue.

V: TRBV18
J: TRBJ2-1
length: 16
CDR3: CASSPRSLADNNEQFF

V: TRBV2
J: TRBJ2-7
length: 13
CDR3: CASSDATGREQYF

V: TRBV20-1
J: TRBJ2-3
length: 16
CDR3: CSATSSGNLHTDTQYF

V: TRBV12-3/TRBV12-4
J: TRBJ1-5
length: 13
CDR3: CASSLSAYQPQHF

V: TRBV7-8
J: TRBJ2-1
length: 15
CDR3: CASSLMFRLPTVLFF

V: TRBV10-3
J: TRBJ2-3
length: 17
CDR3: CAISSSAGGLFEDTQYF

V: TRBV4-1
J: TRBJ2-5
length: 18
CDR3: CASSQNDWRTASKETQYF

V: TRBV28
J: TRBJ2-3
length: 18
CDR3: CASSLGQLAGGGTDTQYF

V: TRBV5-1
J: TRBJ2-5
length: 13
CDR3: CASSVRVEETQYF

V: TRBV20-1
J: TRBJ2-7
length: 12
CDR3: CSARVSDHEQYF

V: TRBV7-8
J: TRBJ1-1
length: 14
CDR3: CASSIGTGSTEAFF

V: TRBV12-3/TRBV12-4
J: TRBJ2-1
length: 15
CDR3: CASSYGQGRHNEQFF

V: TRBV20-1
J: TRBJ2-3
length: 15
CDR3: CSARKTAGSTDTQYF

V: TRBV20-1
J: TRBJ2-3
length: 15
CDR3: CSARDHSGATDTQYF

V: TRBV29-1
J: TRBJ2-1
length: 14
CDR3: CSATNRGPNNEQFF

V: TRBV20-1
J: TRBJ2-1
length: 13
CDR3: CSAGGTGRGEQFF

V: TRBV29-1
J: TRBJ1-1
length: 12
CDR3: CSVGAGRPEAFF

V: TRBV7-8
J: TRBJ2-7
length: 15
CDR3: CASSPGIFKGYEQYF

V: TRBV2
J: TRBJ2-1
length: 11
CDR3: CASSPTGIEFF

V: TRBV5-4
J: TRBJ2-2
length: 15
CDR3: CASSLPDRVAGELFF

V: TRBV7-8
J: TRBJ2-1
length: 13
CDR3: CASSWTRLAEQFF

V: TRBV5-4
J: TRBJ2-5
length: 15
CDR3: CASSLAEVGQETQYF

V: TRBV9
J: TRBJ2-1
length: 17
CDR3: CASSVLGAGTPYNEQFF

V: TRBV7-6
J: TRBJ1-1
length: 13
CDR3: CASSFLLDTEAFF

V: TRBV20-1
J: TRBJ2-3
length: 15
CDR3: CSAIASGKGTDTQYF

V: TRBV7-8
J: TRBJ2-3
length: 15
CDR3: CASSLSGDLTDTQYF

V: TRBV27
J: TRBJ1-1
length: 15
CDR3: CASSPRTGWGTEAFF

V: TRBV20-1
J: TRBJ2-1
length: 12
CDR3: CSANGGLIEQFF

V: TRBV29-1
J: TRBJ2-1
length: 15
CDR3: CSVPVIAGGYNEQFF

V: TRBV10-3
J: TRBJ2-1
length: 17
CDR3: CAISGTTSGNEGGEQFF

V: TRBV12-3/TRBV12-4
J: TRBJ1-1
length: 12
CDR3: CASSLMGESAFF